This T cell receptor beta chain was profiled in a study of blood T cells in healthy people across ages. PCR was performed a second time for about 7 to 12 cycles using a sample-barcoded 5' primer and a J-beta primer mix. TCRdb used MiXCR to reprocess the 5' RACE reads, holding one entry per CDR3 protein. The sample gives around 990,000 distinct CDR3 sequences, roughly two fifths of which show up once; around 12% is in the top ten. V gave up 5 bases and J gave up 0 bases, with 12 bases separating them. The germline gives CDR1 DFQATT, CDR2 SNEGSKA (reference sequence). This CDR3 is built from 14 residues. For this clonotype: Its antigen is not identified.

Study results and caveats: A greater number of naive CD4+ cells and higher diversity distinguished long-lived donors from aged donors.

The origin of this receptor is a man between 18 and 29 years old in good health. This rearrangement joins TRBV20-1 to TRBJ2-3, with a tentative D call TRBD1 (5 bases). What was sequenced was blood. The CDR3 DNA reads TGCAGTGCTCCCAGGGAATCTAGCACAGATACGCAGTATTTT. This gives the protein CSAPRESSTDTQYF.